The T cell receptor (beta chain) under discussion was sequenced for a study of cytomegalovirus exposure and HLA in healthy donors. PCR used 60 Vbeta primers and 13 Jbeta primers. The table came from immunoSEQ multiplex PCR; TCRdb's copy has only in-frame clones and leaves some out. The repertoire consists of about 140,000 clones, with 75% occurring once and the leading ten covering 3% to 3.5%. The sample consisted of PBMCs. This sequence was found in a man aged 35 to 55 in good health and CMV-seronegative.

CDR3 nucleotides: TGCAGCGTTGGAGCCAGGGTTTCGGGCTACACCTTC. It specifies CSVGARVSGYTF. The chain is built from TRBV29-1 and TRBJ1-2, with D maybe TRBD1 (5 bases). The CDR3 consists of 12 residues. V lost 4 bases, J lost 8 bases, and 14 bases lay in between. Germline V gene lookup returns CDR1 SQVTM and CDR2 ANQGSEA.